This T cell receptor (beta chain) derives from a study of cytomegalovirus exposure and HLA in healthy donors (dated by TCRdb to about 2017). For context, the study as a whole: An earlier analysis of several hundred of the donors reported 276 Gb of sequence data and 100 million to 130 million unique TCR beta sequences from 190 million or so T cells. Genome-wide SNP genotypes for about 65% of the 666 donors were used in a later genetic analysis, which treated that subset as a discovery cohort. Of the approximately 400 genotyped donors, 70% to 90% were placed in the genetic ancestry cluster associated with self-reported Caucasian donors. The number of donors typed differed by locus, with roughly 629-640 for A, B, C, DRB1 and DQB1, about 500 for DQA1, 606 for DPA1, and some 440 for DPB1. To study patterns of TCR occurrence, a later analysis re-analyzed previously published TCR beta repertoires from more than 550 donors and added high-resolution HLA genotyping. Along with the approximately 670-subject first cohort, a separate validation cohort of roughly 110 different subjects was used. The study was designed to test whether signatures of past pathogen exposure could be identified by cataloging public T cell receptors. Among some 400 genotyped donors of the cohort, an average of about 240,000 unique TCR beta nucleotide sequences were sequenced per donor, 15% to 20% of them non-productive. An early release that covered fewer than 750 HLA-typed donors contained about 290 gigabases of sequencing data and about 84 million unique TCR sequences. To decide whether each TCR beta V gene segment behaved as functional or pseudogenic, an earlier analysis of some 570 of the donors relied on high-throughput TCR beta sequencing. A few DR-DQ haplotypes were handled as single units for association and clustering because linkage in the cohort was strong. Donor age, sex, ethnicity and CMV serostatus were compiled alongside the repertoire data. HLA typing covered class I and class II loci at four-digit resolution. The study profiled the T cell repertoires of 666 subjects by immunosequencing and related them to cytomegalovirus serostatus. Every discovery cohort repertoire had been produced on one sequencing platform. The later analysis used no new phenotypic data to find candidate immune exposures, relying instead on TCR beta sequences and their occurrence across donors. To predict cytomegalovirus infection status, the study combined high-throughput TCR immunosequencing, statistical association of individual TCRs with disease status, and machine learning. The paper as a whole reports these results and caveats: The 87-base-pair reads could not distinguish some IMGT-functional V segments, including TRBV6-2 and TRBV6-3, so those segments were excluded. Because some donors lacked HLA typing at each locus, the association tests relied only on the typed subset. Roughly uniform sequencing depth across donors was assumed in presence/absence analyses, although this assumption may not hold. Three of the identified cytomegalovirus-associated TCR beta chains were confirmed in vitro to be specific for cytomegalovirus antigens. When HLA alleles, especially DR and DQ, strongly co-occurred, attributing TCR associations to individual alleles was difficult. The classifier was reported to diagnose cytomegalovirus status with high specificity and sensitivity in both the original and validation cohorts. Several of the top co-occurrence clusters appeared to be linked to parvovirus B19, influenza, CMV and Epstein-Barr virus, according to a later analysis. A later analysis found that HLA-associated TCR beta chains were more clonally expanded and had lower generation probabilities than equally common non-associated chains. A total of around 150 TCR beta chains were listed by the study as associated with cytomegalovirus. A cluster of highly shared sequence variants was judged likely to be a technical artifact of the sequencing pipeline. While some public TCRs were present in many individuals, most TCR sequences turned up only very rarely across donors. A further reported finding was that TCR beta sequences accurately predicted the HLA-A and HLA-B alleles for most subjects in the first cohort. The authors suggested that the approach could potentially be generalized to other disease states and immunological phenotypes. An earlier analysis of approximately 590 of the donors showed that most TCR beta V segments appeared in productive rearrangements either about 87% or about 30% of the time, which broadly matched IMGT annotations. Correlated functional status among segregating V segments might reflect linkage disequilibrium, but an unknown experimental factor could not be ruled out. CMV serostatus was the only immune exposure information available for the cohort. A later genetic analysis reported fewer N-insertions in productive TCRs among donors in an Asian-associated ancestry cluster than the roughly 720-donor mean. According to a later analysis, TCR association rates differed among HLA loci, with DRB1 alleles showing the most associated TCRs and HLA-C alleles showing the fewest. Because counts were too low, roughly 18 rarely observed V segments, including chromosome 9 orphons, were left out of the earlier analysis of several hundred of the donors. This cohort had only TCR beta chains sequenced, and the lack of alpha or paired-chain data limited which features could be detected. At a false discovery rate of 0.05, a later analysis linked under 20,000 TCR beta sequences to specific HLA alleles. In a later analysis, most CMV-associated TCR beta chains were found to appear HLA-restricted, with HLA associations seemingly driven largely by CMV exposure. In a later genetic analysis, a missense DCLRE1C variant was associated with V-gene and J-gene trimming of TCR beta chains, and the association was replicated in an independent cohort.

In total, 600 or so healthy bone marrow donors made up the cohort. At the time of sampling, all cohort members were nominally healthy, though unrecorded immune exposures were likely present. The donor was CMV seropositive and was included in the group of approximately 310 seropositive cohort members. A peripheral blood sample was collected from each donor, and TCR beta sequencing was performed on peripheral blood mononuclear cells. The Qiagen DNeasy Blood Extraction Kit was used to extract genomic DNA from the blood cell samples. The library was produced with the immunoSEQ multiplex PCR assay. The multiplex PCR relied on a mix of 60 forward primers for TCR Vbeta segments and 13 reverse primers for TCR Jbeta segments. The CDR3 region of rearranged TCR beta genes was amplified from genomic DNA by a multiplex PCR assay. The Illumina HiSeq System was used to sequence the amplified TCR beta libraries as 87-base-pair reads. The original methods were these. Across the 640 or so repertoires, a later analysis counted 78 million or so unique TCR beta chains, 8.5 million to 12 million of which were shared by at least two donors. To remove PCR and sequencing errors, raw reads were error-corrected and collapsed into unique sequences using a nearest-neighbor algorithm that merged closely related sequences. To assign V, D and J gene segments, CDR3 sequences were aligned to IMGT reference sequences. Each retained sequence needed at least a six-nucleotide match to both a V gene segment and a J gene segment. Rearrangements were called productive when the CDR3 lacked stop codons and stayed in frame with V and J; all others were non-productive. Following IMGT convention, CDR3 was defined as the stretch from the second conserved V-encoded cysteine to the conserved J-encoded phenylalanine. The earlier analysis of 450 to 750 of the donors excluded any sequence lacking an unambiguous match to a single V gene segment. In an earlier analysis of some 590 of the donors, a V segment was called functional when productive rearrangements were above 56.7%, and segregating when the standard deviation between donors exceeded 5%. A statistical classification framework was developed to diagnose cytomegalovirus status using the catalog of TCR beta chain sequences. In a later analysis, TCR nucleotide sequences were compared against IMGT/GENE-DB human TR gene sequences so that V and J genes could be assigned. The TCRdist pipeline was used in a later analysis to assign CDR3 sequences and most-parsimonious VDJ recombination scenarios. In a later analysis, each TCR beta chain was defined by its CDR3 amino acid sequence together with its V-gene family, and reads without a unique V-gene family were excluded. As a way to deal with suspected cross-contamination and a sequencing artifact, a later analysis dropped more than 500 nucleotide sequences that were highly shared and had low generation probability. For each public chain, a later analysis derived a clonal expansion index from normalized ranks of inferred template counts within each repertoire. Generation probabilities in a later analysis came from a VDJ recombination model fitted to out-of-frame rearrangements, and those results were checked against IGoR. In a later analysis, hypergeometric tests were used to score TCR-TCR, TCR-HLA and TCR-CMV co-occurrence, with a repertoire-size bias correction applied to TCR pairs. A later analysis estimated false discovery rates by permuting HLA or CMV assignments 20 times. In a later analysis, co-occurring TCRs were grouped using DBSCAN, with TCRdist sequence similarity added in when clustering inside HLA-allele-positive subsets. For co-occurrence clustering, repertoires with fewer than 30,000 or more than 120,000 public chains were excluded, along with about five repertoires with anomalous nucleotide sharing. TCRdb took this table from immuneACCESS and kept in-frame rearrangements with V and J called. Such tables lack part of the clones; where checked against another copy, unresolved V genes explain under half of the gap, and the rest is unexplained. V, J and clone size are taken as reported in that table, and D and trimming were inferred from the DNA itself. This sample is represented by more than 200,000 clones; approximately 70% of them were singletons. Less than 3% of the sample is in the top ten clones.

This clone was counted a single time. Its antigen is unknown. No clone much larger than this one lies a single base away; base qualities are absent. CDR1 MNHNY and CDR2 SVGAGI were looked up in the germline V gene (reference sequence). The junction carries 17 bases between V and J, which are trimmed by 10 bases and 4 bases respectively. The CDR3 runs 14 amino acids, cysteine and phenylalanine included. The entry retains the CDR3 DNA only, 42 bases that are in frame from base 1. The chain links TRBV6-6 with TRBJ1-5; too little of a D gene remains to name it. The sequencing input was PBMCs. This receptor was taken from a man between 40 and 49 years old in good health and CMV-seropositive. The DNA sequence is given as TGTGCCAACCGAGTTGAGGCAGAAAATCAGCCCCAGCATTTT. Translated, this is CANRVEAENQPQHF.